This T cell receptor beta chain stems from a study of T-cell reconstitution after alpha-beta-depleted transplantation in children. Germline V gives CDR1 MNHEY, CDR2 SVGAGI. This CDR3 has 17 amino acids. J was trimmed by 2 bases and V by 6 bases; bases with no gene match: 11. This clonotype was detected ten times or more. This sample's TCRbeta library carried unique molecular identifier barcodes. TCRdb processed the PCR reads anew with MiXCR; each CDR3 protein has one entry. This table holds 190,000 or so distinct CDR3 sequences, less than 15% found once. This clonotype was obtained from a human donor who donated a stem cell graft to a child with acute lymphoblastic leukemia. This chain connects TRBV6-5 to TRBJ2-2; the match to TRBD2 covers 8 bases. Sequencing used PBMCs from the stem cell graft donor, obtained from the stem cell graft. CDR3 bases: TGTGCCAGCAGATATTATAGGACTAGCAGCAACACCGGGGAGCTGTTTTTT. The encoded protein is CASRYYRTSSNTGELFF.